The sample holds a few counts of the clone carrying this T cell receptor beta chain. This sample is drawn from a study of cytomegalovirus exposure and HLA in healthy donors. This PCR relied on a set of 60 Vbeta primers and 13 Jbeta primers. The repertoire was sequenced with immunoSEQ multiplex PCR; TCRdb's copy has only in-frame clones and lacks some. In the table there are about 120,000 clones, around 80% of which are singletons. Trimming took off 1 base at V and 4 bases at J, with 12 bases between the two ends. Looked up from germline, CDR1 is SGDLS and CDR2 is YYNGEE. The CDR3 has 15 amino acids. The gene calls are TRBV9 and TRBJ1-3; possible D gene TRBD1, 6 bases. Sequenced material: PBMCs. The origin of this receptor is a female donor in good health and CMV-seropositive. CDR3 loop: CASSVTGTIGNTIYF. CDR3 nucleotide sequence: TGTGCCAGCAGCGTAACTGGGACAATCGGAAACACCATATATTTT.